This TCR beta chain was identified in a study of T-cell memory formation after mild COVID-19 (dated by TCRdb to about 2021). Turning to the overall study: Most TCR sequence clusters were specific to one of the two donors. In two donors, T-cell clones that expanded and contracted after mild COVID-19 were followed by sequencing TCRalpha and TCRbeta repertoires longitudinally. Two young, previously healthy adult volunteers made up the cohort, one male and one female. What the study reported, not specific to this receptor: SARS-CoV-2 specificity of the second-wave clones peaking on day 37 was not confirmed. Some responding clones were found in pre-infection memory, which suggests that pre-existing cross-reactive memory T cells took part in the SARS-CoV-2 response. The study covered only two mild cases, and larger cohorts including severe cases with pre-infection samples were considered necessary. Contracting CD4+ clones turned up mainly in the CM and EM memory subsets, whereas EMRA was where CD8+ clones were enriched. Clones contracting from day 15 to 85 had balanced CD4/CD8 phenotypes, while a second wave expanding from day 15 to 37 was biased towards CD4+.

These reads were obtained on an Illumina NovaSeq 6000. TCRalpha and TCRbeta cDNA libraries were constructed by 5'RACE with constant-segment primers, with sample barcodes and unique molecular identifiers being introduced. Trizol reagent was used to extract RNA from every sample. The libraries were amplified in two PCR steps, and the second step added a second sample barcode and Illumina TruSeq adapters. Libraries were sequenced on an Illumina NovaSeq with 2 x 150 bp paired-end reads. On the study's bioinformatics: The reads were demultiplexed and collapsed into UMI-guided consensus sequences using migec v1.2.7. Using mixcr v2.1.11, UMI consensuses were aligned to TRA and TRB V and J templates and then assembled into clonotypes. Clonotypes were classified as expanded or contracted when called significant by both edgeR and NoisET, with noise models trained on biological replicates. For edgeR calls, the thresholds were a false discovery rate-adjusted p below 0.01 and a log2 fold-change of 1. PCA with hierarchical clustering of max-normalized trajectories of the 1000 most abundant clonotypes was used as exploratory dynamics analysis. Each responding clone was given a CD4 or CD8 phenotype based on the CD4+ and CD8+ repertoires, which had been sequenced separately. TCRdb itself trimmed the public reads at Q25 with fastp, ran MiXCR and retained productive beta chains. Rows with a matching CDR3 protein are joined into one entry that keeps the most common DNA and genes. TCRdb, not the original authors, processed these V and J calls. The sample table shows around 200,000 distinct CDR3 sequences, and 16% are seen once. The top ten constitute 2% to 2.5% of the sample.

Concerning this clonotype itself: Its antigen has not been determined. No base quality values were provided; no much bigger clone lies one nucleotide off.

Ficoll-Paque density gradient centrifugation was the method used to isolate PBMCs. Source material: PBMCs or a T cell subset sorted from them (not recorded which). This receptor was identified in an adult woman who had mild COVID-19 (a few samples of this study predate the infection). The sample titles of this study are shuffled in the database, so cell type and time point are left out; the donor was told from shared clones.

The DNA sequence is given as TGTGCCAGCAGCTTATTCAGGGACTTTTTTTCCTACGAGCAGTACTTC. This gives the protein CASSLFRDFFSYEQYF. The receptor chain draws on TRBV5-6 and TRBJ2-7; the D segment could be TRBD2, given 6 matching bases. According to the germline V gene, CDR1 reads SGHDT and CDR2 reads YYEEEE. V sheds 2 bases and J sheds 1 base, leaving 16 bases between their ends. The CDR3 contains 16 residues, cysteine and phenylalanine counted. Only the CDR3 DNA stays, 48 bases, in frame from base 1.